The rows below give T cell receptor beta chains drawn from one sample of a study of blood T cells in healthy people across ages. Using its own MiXCR run on the 5' RACE reads, TCRdb lists one record per CDR3 protein. Among hundreds of thousands of distinct CDR3 sequences, about half were seen once, and the ten largest hold 50% to 65%. Sequencing was done on a sample of blood. Source of these receptors: a man between 60 and 75 years old in good health. Each CDR3 is given with its conserved first and last residue. The D gene is left open where the match is weak. Expanded clones get a size class; other rows say once, few or many, or leave the size out.

size,V,J,D,DNA,CDR3
.,TRBV9,TRBJ2-1,.,TGTGCCAGCAGCGCGAGCGGAGGCTCCTACAATGAGCAGTTCTTC,CASSASGGSYNEQFF
.,TRBV2,TRBJ2-7,.,TGTGCCAGCAGGGAATCCACAGGGCCCGAGCAGTACTTC,CASRESTGPEQYF
.,TRBV7-3,TRBJ2-1,TRBD2,TGTGCCAGCAGCTTAAGGGGGCCGGGACTAGCGGGACGCTCCTACAATGAGCAGTTCTTC,CASSLRGPGLAGRSYNEQFF
.,TRBV15,TRBJ2-3,.,TGTGCCACCAGCAGAGACAGGGCTGATACGCAGTATTTT,CATSRDRADTQYF
.,TRBV19,TRBJ2-4,.,TGTGCCAGTAGCCAGAGGGGCGGAGCCAAAAACATTCAGTACTTC,CASSQRGGAKNIQYF
.,TRBV29-1,TRBJ2-7,TRBD1,TGCAGCGTAAAACCCCGGGACAGGGTGTACGAGCAGTACTTC,CSVKPRDRVYEQYF
.,TRBV7-2,TRBJ2-7,.,TGTGCCAGCGGGAGCGGATACGAGCAGTACTTC,CASGSGYEQYF
.,TRBV20-1,TRBJ2-7,.,TGCAGTGCTAGCAGGTTCCTAGATAGCTCCTACGAGCAGTACTTC,CSASRFLDSSYEQYF
few,TRBV4-2,TRBJ1-6,TRBD1,TGTGCCAGCAGCCAAGTTACAGGGGGTTCGGATAATTCACCCCTCCACTTT,CASSQVTGGSDNSPLHF
few,TRBV9,TRBJ2-1,TRBD2,TGTGCCAGCAGCATAGATAGCGGGGAGCAGTTCTTC,CASSIDSGEQFF
few,TRBV12-3/TRBV12-4,TRBJ1-2,.,TGTGCCAGCAGTTTACCCGGGACGGGCTATGGCTACACCTTC,CASSLPGTGYGYTF
.,TRBV14,TRBJ2-1,TRBD2,TGTGCCAGCGGGCGAGCGGGAAGTATGAATGAGCAGTTCTTC,CASGRAGSMNEQFF
.,TRBV7-2,TRBJ2-7,TRBD2,TGTGCCAGCAGCCGGACTAGCGGGGGCCTATCGTCCTCCTACGAGCAGTACTTC,CASSRTSGGLSSSYEQYF
.,TRBV7-2,TRBJ2-7,TRBD2,TGTGCCAGCAGCCCCCGGTCTAGCGGGAGCTACGAGCAGTACTTC,CASSPRSSGSYEQYF
many,TRBV11-3,TRBJ2-1,.,TGTGCCAGCAGCTTAGTAGGGCAGGGGAATAGCAATGAGCAGTTCTTC,CASSLVGQGNSNEQFF